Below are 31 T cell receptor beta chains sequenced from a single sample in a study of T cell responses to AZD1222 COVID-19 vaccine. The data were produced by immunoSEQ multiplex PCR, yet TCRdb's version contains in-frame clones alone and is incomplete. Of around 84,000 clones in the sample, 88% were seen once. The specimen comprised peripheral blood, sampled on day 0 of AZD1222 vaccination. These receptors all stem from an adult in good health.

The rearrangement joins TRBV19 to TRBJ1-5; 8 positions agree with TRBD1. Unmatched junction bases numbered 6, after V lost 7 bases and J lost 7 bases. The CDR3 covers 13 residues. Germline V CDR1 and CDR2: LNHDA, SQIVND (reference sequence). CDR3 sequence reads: CASTDRGKQPQHF. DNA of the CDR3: TGTGCCAGTACCGACAGGGGTAAACAGCCCCAGCATTTT.

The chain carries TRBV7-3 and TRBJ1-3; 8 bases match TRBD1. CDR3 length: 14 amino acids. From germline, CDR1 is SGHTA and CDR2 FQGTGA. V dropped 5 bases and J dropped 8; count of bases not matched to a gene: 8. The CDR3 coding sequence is TGTGCCAGCAGCAAGGACAGGGTTACGGACACCATATATTTT. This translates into CASSKDRVTDTIYF.

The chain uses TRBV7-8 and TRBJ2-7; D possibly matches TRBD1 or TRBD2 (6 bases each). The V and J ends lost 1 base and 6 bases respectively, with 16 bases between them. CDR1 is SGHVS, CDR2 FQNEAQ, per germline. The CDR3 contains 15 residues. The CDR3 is CASSLVRGRGGEQYF. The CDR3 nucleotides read TGTGCCAGCAGCTTAGTTCGGGGCAGGGGAGGCGAGCAGTACTTC. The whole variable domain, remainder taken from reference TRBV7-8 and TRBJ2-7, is GAGVSQSPRYKVAKRGQDVALRCDPISGHVSLFWYQQALGQGPEFLTYFQNEAQLDKSGLPSDRFFAERPEGSVSTLKIQRTQQEDSAVYLCASSLVRGRGGEQYFGPGTRLTVT.

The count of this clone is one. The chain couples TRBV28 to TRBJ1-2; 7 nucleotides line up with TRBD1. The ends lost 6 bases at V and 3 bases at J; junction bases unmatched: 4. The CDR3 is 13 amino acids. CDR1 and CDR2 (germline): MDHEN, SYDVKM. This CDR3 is CASRITGDYGYTF. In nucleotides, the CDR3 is TGTGCCAGCAGAATAACAGGGGACTATGGCTACACCTTC.

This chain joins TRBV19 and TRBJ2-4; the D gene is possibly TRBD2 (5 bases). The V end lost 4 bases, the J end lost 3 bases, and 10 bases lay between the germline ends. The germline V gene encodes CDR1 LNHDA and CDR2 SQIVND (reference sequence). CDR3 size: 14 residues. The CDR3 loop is CASSNGDVKNIQYF. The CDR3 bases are TGTGCCAGTAGTAACGGGGATGTCAAAAACATTCAGTACTTC.

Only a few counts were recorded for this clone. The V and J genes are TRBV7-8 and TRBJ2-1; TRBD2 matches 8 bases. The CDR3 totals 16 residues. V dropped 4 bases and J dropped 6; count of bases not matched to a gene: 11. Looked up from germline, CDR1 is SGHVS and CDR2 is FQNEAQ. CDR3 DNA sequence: TGTGCCAGCAGCTGGGGGTGGACTAGCATCGGCAATGAGCAGTTCTTC. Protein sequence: CASSWGWTSIGNEQFF.

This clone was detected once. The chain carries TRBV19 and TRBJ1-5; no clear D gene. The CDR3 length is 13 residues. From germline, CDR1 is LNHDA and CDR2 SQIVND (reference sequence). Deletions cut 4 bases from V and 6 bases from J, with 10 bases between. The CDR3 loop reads CASSNYGGQPQHF. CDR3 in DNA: TGTGCCAGTAGTAACTATGGCGGTCAGCCCCAGCATTTT.

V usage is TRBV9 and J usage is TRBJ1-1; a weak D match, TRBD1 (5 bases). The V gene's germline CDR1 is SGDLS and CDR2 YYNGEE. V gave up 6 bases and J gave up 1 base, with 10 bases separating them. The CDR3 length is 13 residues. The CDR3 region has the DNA TGTGCCAGCAACCGGGGCCAGAACACTGAAGCTTTCTTT. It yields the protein CASNRGQNTEAFF.

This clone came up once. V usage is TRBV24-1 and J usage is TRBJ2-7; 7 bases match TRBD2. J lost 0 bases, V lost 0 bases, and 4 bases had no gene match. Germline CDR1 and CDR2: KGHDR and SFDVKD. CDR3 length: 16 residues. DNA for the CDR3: TGTGCCACCAGTGATTTGTCTAGCGGCTGCTCCTACGAGCAGTACTTC. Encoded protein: CATSDLSSGCSYEQYF.

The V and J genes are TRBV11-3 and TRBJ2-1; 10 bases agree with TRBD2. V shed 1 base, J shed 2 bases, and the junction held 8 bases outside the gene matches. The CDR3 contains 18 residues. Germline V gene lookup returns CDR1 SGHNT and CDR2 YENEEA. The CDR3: CASSLGGGSGRPYNEQFF. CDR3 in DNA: TGTGCCAGCAGCTTAGGGGGCGGTAGCGGGAGGCCCTACAATGAGCAGTTCTTC.

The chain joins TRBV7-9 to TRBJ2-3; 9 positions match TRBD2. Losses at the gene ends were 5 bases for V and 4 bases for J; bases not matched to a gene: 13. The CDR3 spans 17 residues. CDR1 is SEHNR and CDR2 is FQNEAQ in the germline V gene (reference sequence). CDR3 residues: CASSGPKPGLASDTQYF. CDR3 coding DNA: TGTGCCAGCAGCGGCCCAAAACCGGGACTAGCCTCAGATACGCAGTATTTT.

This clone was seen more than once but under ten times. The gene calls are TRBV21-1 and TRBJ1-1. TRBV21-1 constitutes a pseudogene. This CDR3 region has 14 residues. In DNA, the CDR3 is TGTGCCAGCAGCATTAGGGACGTTGGCCCTGAAGCTTTCTTT. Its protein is CASSIRDVGPEAFF.

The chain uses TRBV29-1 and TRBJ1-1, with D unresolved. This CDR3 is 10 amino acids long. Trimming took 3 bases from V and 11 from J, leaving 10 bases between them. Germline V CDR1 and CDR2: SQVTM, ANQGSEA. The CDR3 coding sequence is TGCAGCGTTGATATGCAGGAGGCTTTCTTT. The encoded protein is CSVDMQEAFF.

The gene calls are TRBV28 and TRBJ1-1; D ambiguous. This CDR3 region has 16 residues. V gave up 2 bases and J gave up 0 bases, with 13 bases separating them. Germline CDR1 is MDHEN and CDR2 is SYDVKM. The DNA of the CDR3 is TGTGCCAGCAGTTTACCGAAGGCGGGCATGAACACTGAAGCTTTCTTT. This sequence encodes CASSLPKAGMNTEAFF.

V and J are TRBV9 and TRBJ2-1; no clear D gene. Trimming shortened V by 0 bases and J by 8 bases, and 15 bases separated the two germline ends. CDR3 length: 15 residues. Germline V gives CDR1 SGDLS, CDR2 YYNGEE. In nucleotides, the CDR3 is TGTGCCAGCAGCGTAGCGGCTGCCGCTGACTATGAGCAGTTCTTC. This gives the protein CASSVAAAADYEQFF.

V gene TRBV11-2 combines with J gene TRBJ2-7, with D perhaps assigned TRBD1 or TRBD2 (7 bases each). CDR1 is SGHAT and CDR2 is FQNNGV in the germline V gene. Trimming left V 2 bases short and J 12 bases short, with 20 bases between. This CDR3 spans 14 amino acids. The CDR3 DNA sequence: TGTGCCAGCAGCTTACTCCCAGGGGGACTATGGTTGTACTTC. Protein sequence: CASSLLPGGLWLYF.

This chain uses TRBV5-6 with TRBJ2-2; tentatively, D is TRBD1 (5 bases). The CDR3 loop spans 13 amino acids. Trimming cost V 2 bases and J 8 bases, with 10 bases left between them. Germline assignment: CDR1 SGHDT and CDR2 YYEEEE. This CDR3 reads CASSFGGAGELFF. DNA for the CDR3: TGTGCCAGCAGCTTCGGTGGGGCTGGGGAGCTGTTTTTT.

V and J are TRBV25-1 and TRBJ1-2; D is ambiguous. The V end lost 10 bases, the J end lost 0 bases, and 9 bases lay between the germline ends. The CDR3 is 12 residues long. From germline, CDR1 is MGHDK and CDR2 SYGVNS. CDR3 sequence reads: CATERPNYGYTF. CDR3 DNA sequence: TGTGCCACCGAGCGGCCTAACTATGGCTACACCTTC.

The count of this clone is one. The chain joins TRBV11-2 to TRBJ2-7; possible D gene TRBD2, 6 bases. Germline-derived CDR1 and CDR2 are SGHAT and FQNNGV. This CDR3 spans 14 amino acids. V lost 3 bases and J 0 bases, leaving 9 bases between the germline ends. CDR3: CASSLGGSSYEQYF. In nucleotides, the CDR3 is TGTGCCAGCAGCTTGGGGGGTTCCTCCTACGAGCAGTACTTC.

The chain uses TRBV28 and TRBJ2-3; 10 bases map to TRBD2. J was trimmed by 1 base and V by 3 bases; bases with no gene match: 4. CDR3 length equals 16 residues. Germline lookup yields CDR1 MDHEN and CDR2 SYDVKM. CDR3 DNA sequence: TGTGCCAGCAGTTTGGGCGGGACTAGCGGCACAGATACGCAGTATTTT. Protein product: CASSLGGTSGTDTQYF.

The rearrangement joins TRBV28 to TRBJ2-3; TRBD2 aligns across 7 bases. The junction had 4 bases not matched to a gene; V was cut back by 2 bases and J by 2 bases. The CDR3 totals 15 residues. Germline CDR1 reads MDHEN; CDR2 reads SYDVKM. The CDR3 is CASSLLADYTDTQYF. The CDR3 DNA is TGTGCCAGCAGTTTACTAGCGGACTACACAGATACGCAGTATTTT. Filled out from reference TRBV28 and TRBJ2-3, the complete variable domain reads DVKVTQSSRYLVKRTGEKVFLECVQDMDHENMFWYRQDPGLGLRLIYFSYDVKMKEKGDIPEGYSVSREKKERFSLILESASTNQTSMYLCASSLLADYTDTQYFGPGTRLTVL.

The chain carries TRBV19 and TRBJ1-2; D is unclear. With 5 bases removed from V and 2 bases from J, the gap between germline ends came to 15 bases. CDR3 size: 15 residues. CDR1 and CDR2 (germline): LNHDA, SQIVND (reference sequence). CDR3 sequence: CASSSRKGENYGYTF. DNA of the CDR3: TGTGCCAGTAGTTCCCGGAAGGGTGAGAACTATGGCTACACCTTC. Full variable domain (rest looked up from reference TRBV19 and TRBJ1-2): DGGITQSPKYLFRKEGQNVTLSCEQNLNHDAMYWYRQDPGQGLRLIYYSQIVNDFQKGDIAEGYSVSREKKESFPLTVTSAQKNPTAFYLCASSSRKGENYGYTFGSGTRLTVV.

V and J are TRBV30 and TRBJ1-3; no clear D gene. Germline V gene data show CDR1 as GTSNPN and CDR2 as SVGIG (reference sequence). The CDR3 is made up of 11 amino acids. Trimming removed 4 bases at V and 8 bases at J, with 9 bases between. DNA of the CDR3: TGTGCCTGGAAACCATGGGACACCATATATTTT. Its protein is CAWKPWDTIYF.

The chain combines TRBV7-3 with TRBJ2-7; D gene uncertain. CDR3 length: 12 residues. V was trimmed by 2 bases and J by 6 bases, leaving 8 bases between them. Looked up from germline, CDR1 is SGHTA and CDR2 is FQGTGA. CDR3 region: CASSLAMGEQYF. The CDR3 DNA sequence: TGTGCCAGCAGCTTAGCTATGGGCGAGCAGTACTTC.

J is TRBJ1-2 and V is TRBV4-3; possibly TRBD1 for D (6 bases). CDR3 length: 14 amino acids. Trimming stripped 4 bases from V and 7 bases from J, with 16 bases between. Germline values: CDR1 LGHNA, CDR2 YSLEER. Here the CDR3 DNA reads TGCGCCAGCAGCCTAAGGACAGACGGGTCTGGCTACACCTTC. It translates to CASSLRTDGSGYTF.

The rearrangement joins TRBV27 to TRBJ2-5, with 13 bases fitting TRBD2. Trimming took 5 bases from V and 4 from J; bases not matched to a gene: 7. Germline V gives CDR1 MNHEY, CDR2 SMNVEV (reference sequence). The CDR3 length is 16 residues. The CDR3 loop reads CASSALGLAGLETQYF. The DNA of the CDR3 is TGTGCCAGCAGTGCCCTGGGACTAGCGGGATTAGAGACCCAGTACTTC.

The DNA for the CDR3 is TGTGCCAGGGCGGGAGGTCTTTCCTACGAGCAGTACTTC. This gives the protein CARAGGLSYEQYF. The rearrangement uses TRBV21-1 and TRBJ2-7; the table's D call, TRBD2, has no DNA check behind it. TRBV21-1 is classified as a pseudogene. The CDR3 spans 13 residues.

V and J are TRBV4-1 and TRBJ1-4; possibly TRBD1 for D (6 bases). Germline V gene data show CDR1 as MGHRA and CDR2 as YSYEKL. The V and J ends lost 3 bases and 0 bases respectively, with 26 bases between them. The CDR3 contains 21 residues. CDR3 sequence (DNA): TGCGCCAGCAGCCACCCTGATGGGGCCAGGGGTGGTAGGGCAACTAATGAAAAACTGTTTTTT. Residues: CASSHPDGARGGRATNEKLFF.

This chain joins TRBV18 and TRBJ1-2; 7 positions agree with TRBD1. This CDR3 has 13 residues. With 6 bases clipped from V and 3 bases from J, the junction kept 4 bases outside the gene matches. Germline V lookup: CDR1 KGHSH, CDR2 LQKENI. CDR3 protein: CASSPGTDYGYTF. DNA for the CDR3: TGTGCCAGCTCGCCCGGGACAGACTATGGCTACACCTTC.

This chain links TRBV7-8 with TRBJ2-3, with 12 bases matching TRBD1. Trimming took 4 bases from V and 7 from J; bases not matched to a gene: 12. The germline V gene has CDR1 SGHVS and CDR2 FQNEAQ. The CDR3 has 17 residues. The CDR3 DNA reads TGTGCCAGCAGCTCCCACCGGGACAGGGGGCGCTTAAATACGCAGTATTTT. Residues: CASSSHRDRGRLNTQYF.

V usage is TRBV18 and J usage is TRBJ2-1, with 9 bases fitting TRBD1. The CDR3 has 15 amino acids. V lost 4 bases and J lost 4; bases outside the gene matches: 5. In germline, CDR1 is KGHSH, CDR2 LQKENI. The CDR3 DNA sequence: TGTGCCAGCTCACGGGACAGGGCAACTTACAATGAGCAGTTCTTC. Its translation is CASSRDRATYNEQFF.